Included here is one T cell receptor (beta chain) sequence, with context. Its antigen is still unknown. A second about 7 to 11 cycle PCR used barcoded and J-beta primers. A template-switch adaptor containing 12 random nucleotides labeled each cDNA molecule. MiXCR, run by TCRdb on the 5' RACE reads, gives a single entry per CDR3 protein. The data contain fewer than 800,000 distinct CDR3 sequences, roughly 50% of them singletons. Trimming pared 0 bases from V and 0 bases from J, leaving 15 bases between. The germline gives CDR1 KGHSH, CDR2 LQKENI. The CDR3 runs 17 residues. The data stem from a study of blood T cells in healthy people across ages. Study in general: Per two T cells, template switching captured roughly one barcoded beta molecule.

Study findings and constraints: Strong correlation linked observed beta diversity and percent naive T cells.

This sequence joins TRBV18 and TRBJ2-7; a weak D match, TRBD1 (5 bases). Sequencing was carried out using blood. The receptor was isolated from a woman aged 60-70 years in good health. CDR3 bases: TGTGCCAGCTCACCACCGCGGCAGGGTCCAAGCTCCTACGAGCAGTACTTC. Encoded protein: CASSPPRQGPSSYEQYF.